These T cell receptor beta chains were read from a single sample in a study of spatial heterogeneity in lung cancer. Each CDR3 protein is one row after TCRdb ran MiXCR on the 5' RACE reads. The table has tens of thousands of distinct CDR3 sequences, 5% to 5.5% seen once. Sequencing was performed on PBMCs, taken at surgery. These receptors all come from a female donor with early-stage non-small cell lung cancer. CDR3s include the opening cysteine and the closing phenylalanine or tryptophan. The D gene is left open where the match is weak. A row's size may be missing; if present it is once, few, many or a size class.

D	size	V	J	CDR3	DNA
-	many	TRBV29-1	TRBJ1-2	CSVDWGTGYTF	TGCAGCGTTGATTGGGGGACTGGCTACACCTTC
-	few	TRBV5-1	TRBJ2-2	CASSSLGRRETGELFF	TGCGCCAGCAGCTCCCTGGGCAGGAGAGAGACCGGGGAGCTGTTTTTT
-	-	TRBV30	TRBJ1-5	CAWSVDITQPQHF	TGTGCCTGGAGTGTTGACATAACGCAGCCCCAGCATTTT
TRBD2	few	TRBV5-4	TRBJ2-5	CASSLGLAGVETQYF	TGTGCCAGCAGCTTGGGACTAGCGGGGGTAGAGACCCAGTACTTC
-	many	TRBV5-1	TRBJ1-5	CASSLGPQAGPQHF	TGCGCCAGCAGCTTGGGTCCCCAGGCAGGACCCCAGCATTTT
-	many	TRBV2	TRBJ2-7	CASSEWSLREQYF	TGTGCCAGCAGTGAATGGTCTCTGAGAGAGCAGTACTTC
-	many	TRBV2	TRBJ2-5	CASSLTEETQYF	TGTGCCAGCAGCCTAACAGAAGAGACCCAGTACTTC
-	-	TRBV5-1	TRBJ1-1	CASSPGRGTGTEAFF	TGCGCCAGCAGCCCGGGACGGGGAACGGGCACTGAAGCTTTCTTT
-	-	TRBV28	TRBJ1-1	CASRASLMNTEAFF	TGTGCCAGCCGGGCATCCTTGATGAACACTGAAGCTTTCTTT
-	-	TRBV9	TRBJ1-2	CASSANLLGYGYTF	TGTGCCAGCAGCGCTAACCTCCTAGGCTATGGCTACACCTTC
-	many	TRBV6-5	TRBJ2-3	CASSTLAENTDTQYF	TGTGCCAGCAGTACGTTAGCGGAAAACACAGATACGCAGTATTTT
TRBD1	many	TRBV11-1	TRBJ1-1	CASSPRGRDTEAFF	TGTGCCAGCAGCCCGAGGGGGCGCGACACTGAAGCTTTCTTT
-	few	TRBV19	TRBJ1-2	CASSILDGYGYTF	TGTGCCAGTAGTATTCTGGACGGCTATGGCTACACCTTC
-	many	TRBV4-1	TRBJ2-7	CASSQDLEISYEQYF	TGCGCCAGCAGCCAAGATTTGGAGATCTCCTACGAGCAGTACTTC
-	many	TRBV12-3/TRBV12-4	TRBJ1-1	CASTPVLNTEAFF	TGTGCCAGCACCCCGGTCCTGAACACTGAAGCTTTCTTT
TRBD1	many	TRBV7-9	TRBJ2-7	CASSSTGLGPYEQYF	TGTGCCAGCAGCTCGACAGGGTTAGGGCCCTACGAGCAGTACTTC
-	-	TRBV27	TRBJ1-2	CASSLTQAGGYTF	TGTGCCAGCAGCCTGACTCAGGCGGGGGGCTACACCTTC
TRBD1	many	TRBV15	TRBJ2-1	CATSIDRAWGEQFF	TGTGCCACCAGCATAGACAGGGCTTGGGGTGAGCAGTTCTTC